This T cell receptor beta chain came from a study of T cells in Graves' hyperthyroidism and ophthalmopathy. As for the study in general: Peripheral blood was obtained at initial diagnosis, preceding any treatment. Findings and caveats of the study: Blood shared most expanded thyroid clonotypes above 0.001.

There were TCR beta CDR3 regions amplified from RNA transcripts. First-round RT-PCR of the TCR CDR3 relied on the HTBI primer set. TCRdb recomputed calls from the multiplex PCR reads with MiXCR, one row per CDR3 protein. The table lists around 700,000 distinct CDR3 sequences, approximately 19% of them singletons, with approximately 15% in the top ten. The CDR3 covers 15 residues. Germline lookup yields CDR1 SNHLY and CDR2 FYNNEI. V lost 5 bases, J lost 5 bases, and 19 bases lay in between. Concerning this clonotype: Its target is unknown.

The study enrolled patients aged 18 to 65 with newly diagnosed hyperthyroidism of under 2 months' duration. The receptor was derived from a woman aged 45 to 65 with Graves' hyperthyroidism that later progressed to Graves' ophthalmopathy. The sample taken for sequencing was blood. This chain links TRBV2 with TRBJ2-7; D unresolved. CDR3 DNA: TGTGCCAGCAGTTTAGGATTATTGGGGTTAGACGAGCAGTACTTC. Protein sequence: CASSLGLLGLDEQYF.